The 15 T cell receptor beta chains below all came from one sample that was sequenced in a study of T cell responses to AZD1222 COVID-19 vaccine. Using immunoSEQ multiplex PCR, the repertoire was profiled, and TCRdb retains in-frame clones only, with some absent. The sample lists over 130,000 clones, roughly 90% occurring once. Sequenced material: peripheral blood, taken 28 days after the second AZD1222 dose. The receptors here all came from an adult who received the AZD1222 COVID-19 vaccine.

The chain couples TRBV27 to TRBJ2-3; 7 bases line up with TRBD2. J was trimmed by 5 bases and V by 0 bases; bases with no gene match: 5. This CDR3 is 15 amino acids long. Germline V lookup: CDR1 MNHEY, CDR2 SMNVEV (reference sequence). The CDR3 nucleotides are TGTGCCAGCAGTTTATCTGGGAGGGGAATAGATACGCAGTATTTT. Translation: CASSLSGRGIDTQYF.

This chain joins TRBV28 and TRBJ2-7, with 9 bases fitting TRBD1. The CDR3 is made up of 15 amino acids. V shed 6 bases and J 5 bases; nucleotides not matched to a gene: 11. CDR1 MDHEN and CDR2 SYDVKM come from the germline V gene. CDR3 coding DNA: TGTGCCAGCAGCTCCGGGACAGGGATGTGGGACGAGCAGTACGTC. It encodes CASSSGTGMWDEQYV.

The chain recombines TRBV2 with TRBJ1-2; D is unresolved. Germline CDR1 and CDR2: SNHLY and FYNNEI. Between the trimmed V and J ends, which lost 6 bases and 1 base, there was a span of 12 bases. This CDR3 spans 14 amino acids. The CDR3 here is CASSQDGNNYGYTF. The CDR3 region has the DNA TGTGCCAGCAGCCAGGACGGGAATAACTATGGCTACACCTTC.

The count of this clone is one. The chain uses TRBV5-6 and TRBJ1-1, with TRBD1 as a possible D gene (6 bases). The V end was cut by 1 base, the J end by 0 bases, with 19 bases between. Per the germline V gene, CDR1 is SGHDT and CDR2 is YYEEEE. The CDR3 is made up of 18 amino acids. CDR3 loop: CASSLSGGRTKMNTEAFF. The CDR3 bases are TGTGCCAGCAGCTTGTCCGGGGGGCGAACAAAGATGAACACTGAAGCTTTCTTT.

The rearrangement joins TRBV6-5 to TRBJ1-1, with 8 bases matching TRBD1. V lost 10 bases and J lost 4; bases outside the gene matches: 11. The germline CDR1 and CDR2 sequences are MNHEY and SVGAGI. The CDR3 totals 14 residues. The CDR3 here is CATREDRVITEAFF. The CDR3, as DNA: TGTGCCACCCGCGAGGACAGGGTGATCACTGAAGCTTTCTTT.

CDR3 nucleotide sequence: TGTGCCAGCAGCACTAGACAGACAAGGGCAGATACGCAGTATTTT. Encoded protein: CASSTRQTRADTQYF. The chain is built from TRBV28 and TRBJ2-3; the D call may be TRBD1 or TRBD2 (5 bases each). The CDR3 is made up of 15 amino acids. Germline V gives CDR1 MDHEN, CDR2 SYDVKM. Trimming shortened V by 6 bases and J by 4 bases, and 17 bases separated the two germline ends.

The chain has TRBV7-2 and TRBJ2-7; 13 nucleotides match TRBD2. V shed 4 bases, J shed 7 bases, and the junction held 7 bases outside the gene matches. The CDR3 runs 15 residues. CDR1 is SGHTA and CDR2 is FQGNSA in the germline V gene. The CDR3 loop is CASSWTSGSTSEQYF. CDR3 nucleotide sequence: TGTGCCAGCAGCTGGACTAGCGGGAGTACAAGTGAGCAGTACTTC.

This chain's CDR3 is CASSMFSTSVSGNTIYF. The CDR3 nucleotides are TGTGCCAGTAGTATGTTCTCCACCAGTGTATCGGGAAACACCATATATTTT. This chain uses TRBV19 with TRBJ1-3; no definite D call. The length of the CDR3 is 17 residues. The V gene's germline CDR1 is LNHDA and CDR2 SQIVND (reference sequence). V lost 3 bases to trimming and J lost 4 bases, with 19 bases between them.

This chain connects TRBV15 to TRBJ2-3; 9 positions match TRBD1. V lost 2 bases, J lost 0 bases, and 15 bases stayed unmatched. Germline CDR1 and CDR2: LNHNV and YYDKDF (reference sequence). The CDR3 has 20 residues. The CDR3 DNA follows: TGTGCCACCAGCAGATGGACCGGGACAGGGTCCTCATATAGCACAGATACGCAGTATTTT. The encoded protein is CATSRWTGTGSSYSTDTQYF.

V and J are TRBV6-5 and TRBJ1-2; perhaps TRBD1 as D (6 bases). Trimming stripped 5 bases from V and 6 bases from J, with 13 bases between. The CDR3 is made up of 13 amino acids. Germline V gene lookup returns CDR1 MNHEY and CDR2 SVGAGI. For the CDR3, the DNA is TGTGCCAGCAGTATGAGGGGGGGAGATGGCTACACCTTC. Its protein is CASSMRGGDGYTF.

The gene calls are TRBV7-9 and TRBJ2-1; the match to TRBD2 covers 8 bases. This CDR3 has 15 amino acids. Germline CDR1 and CDR2: SEHNR and FQNEAQ (reference sequence). Germline trimming cut 2 bases from V and 2 bases from J; bases unmatched to any gene: 2. CDR3 DNA sequence: TGTGCCAGCAGCTTACCGGGGGGGCCCTACAATGAGCAGTTCTTC. Its translation: CASSLPGGPYNEQFF.

This sequence joins TRBV4-1 and TRBJ2-1; 9 nucleotides agree with TRBD1. In germline, CDR1 is MGHRA, CDR2 YSYEKL. The trim removed 8 bases at V and 0 bases at J, leaving 20 bases unmatched. CDR3 length equals 20 residues. CDR3 bases: TGCGCCAGCGGACATCCTGGGACAGGGTTCTCTTACAGCTCCTACAATGAGCAGTTCTTC. As protein: CASGHPGTGFSYSSYNEQFF.

The chain couples TRBV9 to TRBJ2-1; D gene ambiguous. CDR1 and CDR2 from the germline V gene are SGDLS and YYNGEE. Trimming removed 4 bases from V and 6 bases from J, with 8 bases in between. The CDR3 covers 12 residues. The CDR3 here is CASSLRVNEQFF. In DNA form, the CDR3 reads TGTGCCAGCAGCCTAAGGGTCAATGAGCAGTTCTTC.

The chain uses TRBV5-4 and TRBJ2-3, with D hard to call. This CDR3 has 16 residues. The V gene's germline CDR1 is SGHNT and CDR2 YYREEE (reference sequence). The V and J ends lost 2 bases and 0 bases respectively, with 13 bases between them. CDR3 DNA: TGTGCCAGCAGCTTCCGTATGCGTTCTAGCACAGATACGCAGTATTTT. It specifies CASSFRMRSSTDTQYF.

This chain joins TRBV15 and TRBJ2-7, with a weak D call TRBD2 (5 bases). The CDR3 length is 14 residues. Germline CDR1 reads LNHNV; CDR2 reads YYDKDF (reference sequence). The V end lost 0 bases, the J end lost 5 bases, and 11 bases lay between the germline ends. CDR3 nucleotides: TGTGCCACCAGCAGAGATCCGGCAGCGGACGAGCAGTACGTC. Translating gives CATSRDPAADEQYV.